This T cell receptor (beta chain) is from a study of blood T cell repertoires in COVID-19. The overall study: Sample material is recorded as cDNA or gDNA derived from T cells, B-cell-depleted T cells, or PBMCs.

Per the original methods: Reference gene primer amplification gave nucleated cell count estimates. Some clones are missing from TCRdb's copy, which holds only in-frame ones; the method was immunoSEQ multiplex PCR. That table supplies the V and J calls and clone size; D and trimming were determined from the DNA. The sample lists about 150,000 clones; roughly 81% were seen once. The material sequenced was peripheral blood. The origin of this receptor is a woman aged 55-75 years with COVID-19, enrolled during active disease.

The CDR3 nucleotides are TGTGCCAGCAGACCAAGACGGGTAACTAATGAAAAACTGTTTTTT. Protein product: CASRPRRVTNEKLFF. The J gene is TRBJ1-4, the V gene TRBV6-5; D call uncertain. Trimming removed 6 bases at V and 1 base at J, with 12 bases between. The CDR3 loop spans 15 amino acids. The germline gives CDR1 MNHEY, CDR2 SVGAGI.